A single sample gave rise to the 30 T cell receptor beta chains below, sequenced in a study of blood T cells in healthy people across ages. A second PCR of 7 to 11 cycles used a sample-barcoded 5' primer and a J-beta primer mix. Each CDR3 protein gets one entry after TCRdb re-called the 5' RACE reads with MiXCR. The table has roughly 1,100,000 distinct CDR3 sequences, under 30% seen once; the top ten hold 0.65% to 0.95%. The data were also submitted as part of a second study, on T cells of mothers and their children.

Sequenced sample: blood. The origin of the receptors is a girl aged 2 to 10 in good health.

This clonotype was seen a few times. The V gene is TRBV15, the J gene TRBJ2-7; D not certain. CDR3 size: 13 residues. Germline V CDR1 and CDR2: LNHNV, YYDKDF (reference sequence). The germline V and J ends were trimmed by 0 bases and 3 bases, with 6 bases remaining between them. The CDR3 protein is CATSRDWSYEQYF. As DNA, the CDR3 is TGTGCCACCAGCAGAGATTGGAGCTACGAGCAGTACTTC. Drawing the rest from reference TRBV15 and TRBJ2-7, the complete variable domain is DAMVIQNPRYQVTQFGKPVTLSCSQTLNHNVMYWYQQKSSQAPKLLFHYYDKDFNNEADTPDNFQSRRPNTSFCFLDIRSPGLGDTAMYLCATSRDWSYEQYFGPGTRLTVT.

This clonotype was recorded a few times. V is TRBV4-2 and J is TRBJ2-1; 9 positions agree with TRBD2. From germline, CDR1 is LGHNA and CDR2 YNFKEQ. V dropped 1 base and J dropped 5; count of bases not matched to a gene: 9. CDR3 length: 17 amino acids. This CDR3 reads CASSQVEPSGENNEQFF. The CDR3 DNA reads TGTGCCAGCAGCCAAGTAGAGCCTAGCGGGGAGAACAATGAGCAGTTCTTC.

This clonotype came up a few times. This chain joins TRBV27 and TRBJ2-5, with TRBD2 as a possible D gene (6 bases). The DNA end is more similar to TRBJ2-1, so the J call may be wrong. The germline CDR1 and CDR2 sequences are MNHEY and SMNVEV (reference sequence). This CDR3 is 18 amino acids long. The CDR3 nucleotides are TGTGCCAGCAGTTTTGGAGCCATCACAGGCGGGGTCTACAATGAGCAGTTCTTC. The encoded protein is CASSFGAITGGVYNEQFF.

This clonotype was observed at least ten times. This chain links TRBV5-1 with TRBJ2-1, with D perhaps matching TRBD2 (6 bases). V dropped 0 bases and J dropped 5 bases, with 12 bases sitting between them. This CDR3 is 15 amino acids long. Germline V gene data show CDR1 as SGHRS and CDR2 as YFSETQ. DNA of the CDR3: TGCGCCAGCAGCTTGGAACCCGGGGGACACAATGAGCAGTTCTTC. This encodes CASSLEPGGHNEQFF.

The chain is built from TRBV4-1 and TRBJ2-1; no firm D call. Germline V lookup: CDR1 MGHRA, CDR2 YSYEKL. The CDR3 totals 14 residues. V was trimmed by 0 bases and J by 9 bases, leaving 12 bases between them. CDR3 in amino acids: CASSQDRVGSEQFF. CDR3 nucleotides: TGCGCCAGCAGCCAAGATCGAGTTGGCAGTGAGCAGTTCTTC.

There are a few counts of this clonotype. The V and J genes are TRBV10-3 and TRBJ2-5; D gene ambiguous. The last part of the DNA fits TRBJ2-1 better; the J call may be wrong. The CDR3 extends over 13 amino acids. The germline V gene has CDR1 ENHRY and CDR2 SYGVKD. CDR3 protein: CAISTPGGFEQFF. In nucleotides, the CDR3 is TGTGCCATCAGTACACCCGGTGGGTTTGAGCAGTTCTTC.

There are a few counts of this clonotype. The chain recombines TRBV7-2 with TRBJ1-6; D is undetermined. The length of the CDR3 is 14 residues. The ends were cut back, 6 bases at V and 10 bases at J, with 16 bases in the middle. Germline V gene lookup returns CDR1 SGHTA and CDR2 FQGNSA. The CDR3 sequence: CASRVEGSASPLHF. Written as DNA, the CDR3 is TGTGCCAGCAGAGTTGAGGGTAGTGCGTCACCCCTCCACTTT.

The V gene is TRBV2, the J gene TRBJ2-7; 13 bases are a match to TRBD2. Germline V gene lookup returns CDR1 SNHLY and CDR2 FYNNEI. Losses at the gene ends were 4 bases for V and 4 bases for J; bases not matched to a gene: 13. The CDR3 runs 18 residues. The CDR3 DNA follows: TGTGCCAGCAGTGCGACAGGGGGCTCGGGACTAGCGGGGTACGAGCAGTACTTC. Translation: CASSATGGSGLAGYEQYF.

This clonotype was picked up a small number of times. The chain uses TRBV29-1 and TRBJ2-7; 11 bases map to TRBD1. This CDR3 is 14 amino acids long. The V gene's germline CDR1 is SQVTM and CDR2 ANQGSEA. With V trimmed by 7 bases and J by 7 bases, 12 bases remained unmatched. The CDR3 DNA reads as TGCAGCGCTAGATCCGGGACAGGGGGTTCTGAGCAGTACTTC. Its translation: CSARSGTGGSEQYF.

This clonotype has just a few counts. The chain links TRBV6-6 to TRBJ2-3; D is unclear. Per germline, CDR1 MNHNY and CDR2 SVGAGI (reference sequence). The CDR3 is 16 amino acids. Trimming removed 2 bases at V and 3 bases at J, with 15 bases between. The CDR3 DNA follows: TGTGCCAGCAGTTACATGCCAGGCAGCGCGACAGATACGCAGTATTTT. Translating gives CASSYMPGSATDTQYF.

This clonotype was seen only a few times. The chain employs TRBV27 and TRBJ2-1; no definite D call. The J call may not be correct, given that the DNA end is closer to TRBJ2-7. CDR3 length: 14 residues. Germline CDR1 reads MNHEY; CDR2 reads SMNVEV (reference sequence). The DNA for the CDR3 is TGTGCCAGCAGTGACAATCCGTGGGTCTACGAGCAGTACTTC. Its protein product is CASSDNPWVYEQYF.

The CDR3 nucleotides are TGCGCCAGCAGCCCGGGACAGATTAATGAAAAACTGTTTTTT. This sequence encodes CASSPGQINEKLFF. This chain joins TRBV4-1 and TRBJ1-4; 7 nucleotides match TRBD1. Germline lookup yields CDR1 MGHRA and CDR2 YSYEKL. The CDR3 consists of 14 residues. V trimming: 4 bases; J trimming: 4 bases; junction bases outside the gene matches: 3.

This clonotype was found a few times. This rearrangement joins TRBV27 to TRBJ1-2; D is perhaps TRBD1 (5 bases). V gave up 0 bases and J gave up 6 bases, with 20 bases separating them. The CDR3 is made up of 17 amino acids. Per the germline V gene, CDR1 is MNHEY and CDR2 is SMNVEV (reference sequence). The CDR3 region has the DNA TGTGCCAGCAGTTTATCCTATAACAACGTGGGGCGCGATGGCTACACCTTC. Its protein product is CASSLSYNNVGRDGYTF.

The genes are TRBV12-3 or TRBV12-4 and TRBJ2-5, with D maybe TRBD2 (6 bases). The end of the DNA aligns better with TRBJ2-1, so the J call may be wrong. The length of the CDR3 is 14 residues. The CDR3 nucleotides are TGTGCCAGCAGTTTTATGAAGCGGGCCACTGAGCAGTTCTTC. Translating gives CASSFMKRATEQFF.

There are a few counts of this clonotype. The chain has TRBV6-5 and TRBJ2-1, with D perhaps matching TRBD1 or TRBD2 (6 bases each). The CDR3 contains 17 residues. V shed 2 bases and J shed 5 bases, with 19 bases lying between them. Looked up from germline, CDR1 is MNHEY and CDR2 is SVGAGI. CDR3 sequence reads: CASSYPSGALTHNEQFF. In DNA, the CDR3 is TGTGCCAGCAGTTACCCTTCGGGGGCCCTCACGCACAATGAGCAGTTCTTC.

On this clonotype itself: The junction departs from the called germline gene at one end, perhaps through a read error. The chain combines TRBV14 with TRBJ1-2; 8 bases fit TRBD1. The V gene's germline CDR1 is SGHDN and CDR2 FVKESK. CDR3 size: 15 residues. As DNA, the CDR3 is TGCGCCAGCAGCGGAGGGTACAGGGGGGTAGTAGGCTACACCTTC. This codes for CASSGGYRGVVGYTF.

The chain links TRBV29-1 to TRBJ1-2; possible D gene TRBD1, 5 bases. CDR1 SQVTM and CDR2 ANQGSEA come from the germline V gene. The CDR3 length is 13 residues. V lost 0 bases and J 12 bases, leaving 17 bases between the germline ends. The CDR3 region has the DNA TGCAGCGTTGAAGATATAGGTATACGGGGCAACACCTTC. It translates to CSVEDIGIRGNTF. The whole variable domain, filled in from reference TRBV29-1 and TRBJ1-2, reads SAVISQKPSRDICQRGTSLTIQCQVDSQVTMMFWYRQQPGQSLTLIATANQGSEATYESGFVIDKFPISRPNLTFSTLTVSNMSPEDSSIYLCSVEDIGIRGNTFGSGTRLTVV.

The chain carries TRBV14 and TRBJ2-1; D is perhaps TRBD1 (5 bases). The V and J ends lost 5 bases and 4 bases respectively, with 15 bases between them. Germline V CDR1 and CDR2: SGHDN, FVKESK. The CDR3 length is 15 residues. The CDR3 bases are TGTGCCAGCAGCTCCCGCAGGGATACTTACAATGAGCAGTTCTTC. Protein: CASSSRRDTYNEQFF.

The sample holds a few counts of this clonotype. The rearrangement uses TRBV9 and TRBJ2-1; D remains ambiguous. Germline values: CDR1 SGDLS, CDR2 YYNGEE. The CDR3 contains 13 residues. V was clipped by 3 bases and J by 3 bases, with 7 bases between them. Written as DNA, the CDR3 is TGTGCCAGCAGCGAGGACCTCTACAATGAGCAGTTCTTC. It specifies CASSEDLYNEQFF.

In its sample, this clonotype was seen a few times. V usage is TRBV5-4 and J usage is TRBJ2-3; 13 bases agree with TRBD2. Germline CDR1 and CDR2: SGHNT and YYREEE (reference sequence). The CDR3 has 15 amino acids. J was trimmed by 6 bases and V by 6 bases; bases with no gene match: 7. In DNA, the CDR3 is TGTGCCAGCACCCTATGGACTAGCGGGAGTGATACGCAGTATTTT. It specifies CASTLWTSGSDTQYF.

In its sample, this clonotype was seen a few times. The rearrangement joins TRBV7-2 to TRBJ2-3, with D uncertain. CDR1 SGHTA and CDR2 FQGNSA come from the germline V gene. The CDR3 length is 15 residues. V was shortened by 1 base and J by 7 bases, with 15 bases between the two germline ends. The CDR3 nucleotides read TGTGCCAGCAGCTTAGACAACACCCGGCGAAATACGCAGTATTTT. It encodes CASSLDNTRRNTQYF.

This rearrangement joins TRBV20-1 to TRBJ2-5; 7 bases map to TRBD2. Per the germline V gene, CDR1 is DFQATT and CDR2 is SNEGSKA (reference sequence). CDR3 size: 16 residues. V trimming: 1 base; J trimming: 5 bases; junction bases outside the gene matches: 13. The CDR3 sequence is CSARVPRGSRTETQYF. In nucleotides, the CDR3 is TGCAGTGCTAGAGTCCCTCGCGGGAGCCGGACGGAGACCCAGTACTTC.

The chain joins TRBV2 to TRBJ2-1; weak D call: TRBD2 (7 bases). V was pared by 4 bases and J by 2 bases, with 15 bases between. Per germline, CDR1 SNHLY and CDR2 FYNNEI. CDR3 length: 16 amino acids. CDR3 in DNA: TGTGCCAGCAGTGGGGGGCGGGAGACCACCTACAATGAGCAGTTCTTC. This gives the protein CASSGGRETTYNEQFF. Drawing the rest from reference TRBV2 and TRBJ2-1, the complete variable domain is EPEVTQTPSHQVTQMGQEVILRCVPISNHLYFYWYRQILGQKVEFLVSFYNNEISEKSEIFDDQFSVERPDGSNFTLKIRSTKLEDSAMYFCASSGGRETTYNEQFFGPGTRLTVL.

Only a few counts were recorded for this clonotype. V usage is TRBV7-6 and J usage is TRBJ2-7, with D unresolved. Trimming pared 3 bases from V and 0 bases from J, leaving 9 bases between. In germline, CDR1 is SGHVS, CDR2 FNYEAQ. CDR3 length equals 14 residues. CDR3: CASSLWVSSYEQYF. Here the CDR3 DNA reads TGTGCCAGCAGCTTGTGGGTCAGCTCCTACGAGCAGTACTTC. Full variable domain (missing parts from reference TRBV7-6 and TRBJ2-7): GAGVSQSPRYKVTKRGQDVALRCDPISGHVSLYWYRQALGQGPEFLTYFNYEAQQDKSGLPNDRFSAERPEGSISTLTIQRTEQRDSAMYRCASSLWVSSYEQYFGPGTRLTVT.

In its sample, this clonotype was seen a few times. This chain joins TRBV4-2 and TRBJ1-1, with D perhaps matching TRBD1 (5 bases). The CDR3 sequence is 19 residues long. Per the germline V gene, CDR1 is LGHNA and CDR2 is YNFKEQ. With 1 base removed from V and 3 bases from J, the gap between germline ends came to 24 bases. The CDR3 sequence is CASSQGEGIRLGDDTEAFF. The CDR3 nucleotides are TGTGCCAGCAGCCAAGGGGAGGGGATTCGGTTGGGGGACGACACTGAAGCTTTCTTT.

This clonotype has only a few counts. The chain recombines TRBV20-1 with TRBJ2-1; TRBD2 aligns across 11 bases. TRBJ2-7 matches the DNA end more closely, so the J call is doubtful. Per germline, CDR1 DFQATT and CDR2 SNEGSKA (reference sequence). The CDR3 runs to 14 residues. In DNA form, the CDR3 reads TGCAGTGCCGGGGGGGCTAGCGGGAGGAGGGAGCAGTACTTC. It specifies CSAGGASGRREQYF.

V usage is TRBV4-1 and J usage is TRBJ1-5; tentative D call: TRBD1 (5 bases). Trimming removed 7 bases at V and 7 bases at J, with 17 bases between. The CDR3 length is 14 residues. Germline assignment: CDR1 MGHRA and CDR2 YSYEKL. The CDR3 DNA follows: TGCGCCAGCACACTACTTTCCGGGGGACAGCCCCAGCATTTT. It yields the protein CASTLLSGGQPQHF.

In nucleotides, the CDR3 is TGCGCCAGCAGAAAGGTGGGCGGTGATGGTGGCTACACCTTC. It encodes CASRKVGGDGGYTF. V usage is TRBV4-1 and J usage is TRBJ1-2; D is uncertain. From germline, CDR1 is MGHRA and CDR2 YSYEKL. The CDR3 has 14 residues. The V end lost 6 bases, the J end lost 7 bases, and 18 bases lay between the germline ends.

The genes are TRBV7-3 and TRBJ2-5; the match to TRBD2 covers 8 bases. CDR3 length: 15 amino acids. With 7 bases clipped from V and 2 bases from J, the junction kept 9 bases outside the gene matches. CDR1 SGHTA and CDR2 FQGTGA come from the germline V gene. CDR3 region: CASIQLAVEQETQYF. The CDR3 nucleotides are TGTGCCAGCATCCAACTAGCGGTGGAACAAGAGACCCAGTACTTC.

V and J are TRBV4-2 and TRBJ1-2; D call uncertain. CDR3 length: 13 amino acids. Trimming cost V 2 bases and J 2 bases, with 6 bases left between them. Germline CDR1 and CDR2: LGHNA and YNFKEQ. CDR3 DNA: TGTGCCAGCAGCCAAAACATAAACTATGGCTACACCTTC. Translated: CASSQNINYGYTF.